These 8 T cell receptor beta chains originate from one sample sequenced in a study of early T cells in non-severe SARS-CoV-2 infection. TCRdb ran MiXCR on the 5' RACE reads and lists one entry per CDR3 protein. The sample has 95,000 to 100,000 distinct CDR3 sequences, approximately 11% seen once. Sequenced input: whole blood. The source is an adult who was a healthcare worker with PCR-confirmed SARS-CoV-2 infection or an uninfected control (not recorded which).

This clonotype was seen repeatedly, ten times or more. The CDR3: CASSPLDREQAFF. The CDR3 coding sequence is TGTGCCAGCTCACCCCTTGACCGGGAGCAGGCTTTCTTT. The genes are TRBV18 and TRBJ1-1, with D uncertain. This CDR3 spans 13 amino acids. Between the trimmed V and J ends, which lost 3 bases and 11 bases, there was a span of 16 bases. CDR1 and CDR2 (germline): KGHSH, LQKENI.

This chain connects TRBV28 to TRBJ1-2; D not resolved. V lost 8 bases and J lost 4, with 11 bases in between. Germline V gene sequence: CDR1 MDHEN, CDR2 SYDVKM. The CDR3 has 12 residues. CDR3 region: CASSKEAYGYTF. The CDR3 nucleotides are TGTGCCAGCTCCAAAGAGGCCTATGGCTACACCTTC.

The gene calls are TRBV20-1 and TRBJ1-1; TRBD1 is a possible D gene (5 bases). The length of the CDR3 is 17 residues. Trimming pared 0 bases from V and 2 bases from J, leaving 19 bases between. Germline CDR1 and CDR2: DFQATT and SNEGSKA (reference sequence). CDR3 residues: CSARDPIPRGYNTEAFF. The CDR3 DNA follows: TGCAGTGCTAGAGATCCAATCCCTCGGGGGTATAACACTGAAGCTTTCTTT.

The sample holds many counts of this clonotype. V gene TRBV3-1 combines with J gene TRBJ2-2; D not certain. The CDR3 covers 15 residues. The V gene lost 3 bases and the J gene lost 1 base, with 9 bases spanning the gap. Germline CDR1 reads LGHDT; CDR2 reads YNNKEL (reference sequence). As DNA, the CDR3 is TGTGCCAGCAGCCAGGCTGTCAAGAACACCGGGGAGCTGTTTTTT. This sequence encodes CASSQAVKNTGELFF. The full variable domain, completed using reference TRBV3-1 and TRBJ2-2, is DTAVSQTPKYLVTQMGNDKSIKCEQNLGHDTMYWYKQDSKKFLKIMFSYNNKELIINETVPNRFSPKSPDKAHLNLHINSLELGDSAVYFCASSQAVKNTGELFFGEGSRLTVL.

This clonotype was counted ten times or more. The CDR3 loop reads CATSSPPGKLFF. The CDR3 coding sequence is TGTGCCACCAGCAGCCCCCCAGGAAAACTGTTTTTT. The chain uses TRBV15 and TRBJ1-4; D not certain. V lost 3 bases and J 10 bases, leaving 9 bases between the germline ends. This CDR3 has 12 amino acids. Germline V gene lookup returns CDR1 LNHNV and CDR2 YYDKDF (reference sequence). Full variable domain (remainder filled in from reference TRBV15 and TRBJ1-4): DAMVIQNPRYQVTQFGKPVTLSCSQTLNHNVMYWYQQKSSQAPKLLFHYYDKDFNNEADTPDNFQSRRPNTSFCFLDIRSPGLGDTAMYLCATSSPPGKLFFGSGTQLSVL.

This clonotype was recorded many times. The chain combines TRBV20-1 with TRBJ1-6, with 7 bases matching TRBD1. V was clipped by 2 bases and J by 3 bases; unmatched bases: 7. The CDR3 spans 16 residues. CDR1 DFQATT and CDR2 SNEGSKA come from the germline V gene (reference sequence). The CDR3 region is CSARKEGADYNSPLHF. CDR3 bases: TGCAGTGCTAGAAAGGAGGGGGCCGACTATAATTCACCCCTCCACTTT.

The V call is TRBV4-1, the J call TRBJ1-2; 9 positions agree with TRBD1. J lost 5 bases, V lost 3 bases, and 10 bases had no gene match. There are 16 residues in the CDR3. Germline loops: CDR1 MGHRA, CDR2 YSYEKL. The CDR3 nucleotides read TGCGCCAGCAGCCACCTCACAGGACAGGGGAGGTATGGCTACACCTTC. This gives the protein CASSHLTGQGRYGYTF.

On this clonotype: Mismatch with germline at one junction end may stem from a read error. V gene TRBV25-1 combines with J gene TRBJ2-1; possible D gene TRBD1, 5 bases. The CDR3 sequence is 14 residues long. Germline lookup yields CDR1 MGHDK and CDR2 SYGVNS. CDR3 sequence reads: CASSEWGSNNEQLF. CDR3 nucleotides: TGTGCCAGCAGTGAATGGGGCTCCAACAATGAGCAGCTCTTC. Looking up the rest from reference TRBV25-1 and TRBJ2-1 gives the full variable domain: EADIYQTPRYLVIGTGKKITLECSQTMGHDKMYWYQQDPGMELHLIHYSYGVNSTEKGDLSSESTVSRIRTEHFPLTLESARPSHTSQYLCASSEWGSNNEQLFGPGTRLTVL.